This T cell receptor beta chain was captured by sequencing in a study of blood T cell repertoires in COVID-19. Cohorts were assigned according to the clinical history that participants reported. V was cut by 0 bases and J by 1 base, with 8 bases left in between. Germline CDR1 SGHRS, CDR2 YFSETQ. The CDR3 sequence is 15 residues long. Generated by immunoSEQ multiplex PCR, the TCRdb table keeps only in-frame clones and is missing some. The sample carries some 220,000 clones, 86% recorded once. This clonotype was obtained from a woman in her forties with acute COVID-19. The sample taken for sequencing was PBMCs or T cells enriched from blood (not recorded which). The rearrangement joins TRBV5-1 to TRBJ1-5, with D possibly being TRBD1 (5 bases). The CDR3 sequence is CASSLDGGSNQPQHF. The CDR3, as DNA: TGCGCCAGCAGCTTGGACGGGGGGAGCAATCAGCCCCAGCATTTT.